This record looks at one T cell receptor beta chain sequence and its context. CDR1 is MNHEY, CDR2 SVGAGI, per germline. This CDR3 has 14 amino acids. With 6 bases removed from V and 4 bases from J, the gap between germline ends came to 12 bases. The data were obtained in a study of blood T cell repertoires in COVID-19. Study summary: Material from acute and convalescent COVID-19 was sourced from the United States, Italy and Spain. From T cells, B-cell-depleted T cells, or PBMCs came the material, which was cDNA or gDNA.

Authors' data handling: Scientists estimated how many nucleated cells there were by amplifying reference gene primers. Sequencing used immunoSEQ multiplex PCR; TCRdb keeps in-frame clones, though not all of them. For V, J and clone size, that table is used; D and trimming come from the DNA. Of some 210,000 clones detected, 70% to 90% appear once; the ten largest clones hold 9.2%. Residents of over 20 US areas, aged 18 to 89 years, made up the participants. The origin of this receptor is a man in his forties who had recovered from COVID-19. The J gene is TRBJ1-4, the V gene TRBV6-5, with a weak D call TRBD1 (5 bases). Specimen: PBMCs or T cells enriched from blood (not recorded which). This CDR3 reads CASRQASSNEKLFF. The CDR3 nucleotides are TGTGCCAGCAGACAGGCCAGTAGTAATGAAAAACTGTTTTTT.